This is a list of T cell receptor beta chains from one sample in a study of blood T cell repertoires in COVID-19. This table comes from immunoSEQ multiplex PCR, and its TCRdb copy is limited to in-frame clones, with some not included. The table shows about 390,000 clones, with 80% to 90% occurring only once. The sample comprised PBMCs or T cells enriched from blood (not recorded which). These receptors all come from a woman between 45 and 60 years old who had recovered from COVID-19. The CDR3 runs from the conserved cysteine through the conserved F or W. Fields, in order: CDR3 protein, V gene, J gene.

CDR3aa: CASNSGGYGYTF
v_gene: TRBV25-1
j_gene: TRBJ1-2

CDR3aa: CASSPTGGAYGYTF
v_gene: TRBV18
j_gene: TRBJ1-2

CDR3aa: CASSLRQVVREQYF
v_gene: TRBV7-2
j_gene: TRBJ2-7

CDR3aa: CASSLDVGQGGEKLFF
v_gene: TRBV7-9
j_gene: TRBJ1-4

CDR3aa: CASTQRTGVINSPLHF
v_gene: TRBV28
j_gene: TRBJ1-6

CDR3aa: CSVTLAGGNYNEQFF
v_gene: TRBV29-1
j_gene: TRBJ2-1

CDR3aa: CASSSQGPGGRLKYGYTF
v_gene: TRBV11-2
j_gene: TRBJ1-2

CDR3aa: CASSQTAGVDTQYF
v_gene: TRBV14
j_gene: TRBJ2-3

CDR3aa: CASSLGGRGAITDTQYF
v_gene: TRBV11-2
j_gene: TRBJ2-3

CDR3aa: CASSPQGMGADTQYF
v_gene: TRBV7-3
j_gene: TRBJ2-3

CDR3aa: CASSLGAGGDYGYTF
v_gene: TRBV5-5
j_gene: TRBJ1-2

CDR3aa: CASTSGGGLYEQYF
v_gene: TRBV5-5
j_gene: TRBJ2-7

CDR3aa: CASSVGGGAYNEQFF
v_gene: TRBV9
j_gene: TRBJ2-1

CDR3aa: CASSYTTGGDYGYTF
v_gene: TRBV7-2
j_gene: TRBJ1-2

CDR3aa: CSVEAGQGVYEQYF
v_gene: TRBV29-1
j_gene: TRBJ2-7

CDR3aa: CASSLAEVDGYTF
v_gene: TRBV5-1
j_gene: TRBJ1-2

CDR3aa: CASSKNRDNSYEQYF
v_gene: TRBV19
j_gene: TRBJ2-7

CDR3aa: CASSLWAGSPDTQYF
v_gene: TRBV5-1
j_gene: TRBJ2-3